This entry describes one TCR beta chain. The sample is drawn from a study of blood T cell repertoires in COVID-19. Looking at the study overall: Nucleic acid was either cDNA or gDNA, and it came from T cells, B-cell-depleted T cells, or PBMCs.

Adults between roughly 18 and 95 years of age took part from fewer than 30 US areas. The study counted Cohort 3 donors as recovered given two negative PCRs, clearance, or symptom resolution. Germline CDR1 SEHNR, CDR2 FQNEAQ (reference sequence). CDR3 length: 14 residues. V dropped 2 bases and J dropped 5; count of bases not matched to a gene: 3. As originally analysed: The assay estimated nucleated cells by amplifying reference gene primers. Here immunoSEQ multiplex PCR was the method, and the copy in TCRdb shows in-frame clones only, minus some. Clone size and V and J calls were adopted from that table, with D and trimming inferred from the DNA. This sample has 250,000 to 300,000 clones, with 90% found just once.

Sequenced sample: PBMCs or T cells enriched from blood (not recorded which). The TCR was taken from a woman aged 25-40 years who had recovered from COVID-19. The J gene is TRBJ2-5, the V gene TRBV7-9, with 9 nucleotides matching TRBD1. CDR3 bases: TGTGCCAGCAGCTTAACAGGGGGCGAGGAGACCCAGTACTTC. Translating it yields CASSLTGGEETQYF. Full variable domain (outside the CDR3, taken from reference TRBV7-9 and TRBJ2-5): DTGVSQNPRHKITKRGQNVTFRCDPISEHNRLYWYRQTLGQGPEFLTYFQNEAQLEKSRLLSDRFSAERPKGSFSTLEIQRTEQGDSAMYLCASSLTGGEETQYFGPGTRLLVL.